This TCR beta chain was recovered during a study of blood T cell repertoires in COVID-19. The wider study: Nucleic acid was either cDNA or gDNA, and it came from T cells, B-cell-depleted T cells, or PBMCs.

Symptom resolution, clearance, or two negative PCRs marked the recovered donors of Cohort 3. CDR3 length: 13 residues. V shed 4 bases and J 8 bases; nucleotides not matched to a gene: 8. Germline V gene lookup returns CDR1 SGHRS and CDR2 YFSETQ. The method was immunoSEQ multiplex PCR; TCRdb's version includes in-frame clones alone and lacks a portion of them. The data show about 180,000 clones, almost 80% seen once. The chain employs TRBV5-1 and TRBJ2-7, with 8 bases matching TRBD1. The specimen was PBMCs or T cells enriched from blood (not recorded which). This receptor was obtained from a woman aged 45-59 years who had recovered from COVID-19. CDR3 nucleotides: TGCGCCAGCAGCCTACCGGGACAGGAAAAGCAGTACTTC. It yields the protein CASSLPGQEKQYF.